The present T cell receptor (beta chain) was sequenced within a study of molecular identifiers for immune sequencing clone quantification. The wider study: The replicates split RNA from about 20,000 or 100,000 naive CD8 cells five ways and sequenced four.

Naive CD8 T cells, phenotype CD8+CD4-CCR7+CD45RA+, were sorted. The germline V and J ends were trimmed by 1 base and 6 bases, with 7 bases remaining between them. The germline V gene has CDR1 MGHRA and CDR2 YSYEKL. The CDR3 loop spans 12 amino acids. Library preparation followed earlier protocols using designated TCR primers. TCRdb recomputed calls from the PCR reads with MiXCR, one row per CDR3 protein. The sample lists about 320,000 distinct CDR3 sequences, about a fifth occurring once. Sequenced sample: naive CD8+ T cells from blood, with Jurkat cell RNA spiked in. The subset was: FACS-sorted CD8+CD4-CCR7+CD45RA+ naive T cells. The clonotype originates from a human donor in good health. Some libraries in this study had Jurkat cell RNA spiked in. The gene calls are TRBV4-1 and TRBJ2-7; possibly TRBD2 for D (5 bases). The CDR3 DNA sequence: TGCGCCAGCAGCCAAGTCGGAGGCGAGCAGTACTTC. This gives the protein CASSQVGGEQYF.